This T cell receptor (beta chain) was found in a study of blood T cell repertoires in COVID-19. The wider study: T cells, B-cell-depleted T cells, or PBMCs provided the cDNA or gDNA that served as material.

Trimming took off 1 base at V and 1 base at J, with 16 bases between the two ends. CDR1 and CDR2 from the germline V gene are LGHNA and YNFKEQ. The CDR3 runs 18 residues. The repertoire was sequenced with immunoSEQ multiplex PCR; TCRdb's copy has only in-frame clones and lacks some. Altogether 70,000 to 85,000 clones are present, about 85% being singletons, with the ten largest covering around 3%. Sequencing was carried out using peripheral blood. The clonotype comes from a woman in her forties or fifties with active or convalescent COVID-19. The rearrangement joins TRBV4-2 to TRBJ2-2; D might be TRBD1 (5 bases). CDR3 sequence: CASSQGTLAGLNTGELFF. The CDR3 coding sequence is TGTGCCAGCAGCCAAGGTACCCTGGCAGGGTTGAACACCGGGGAGCTGTTTTTT.